The 8 T cell receptor beta chains below all came from one sample that was sequenced in a study of cytomegalovirus exposure and HLA in healthy donors. The primer mix had 60 Vbeta and 13 Jbeta primers. Produced via immunoSEQ multiplex PCR; TCRdb's table is partial and in-frame only. The sample lists about 120,000 clones; around 79% were seen once. Input material: PBMCs. The source of these receptors is a woman aged 18-29 years in good health and CMV-seronegative.

This clone was found once. The chain has TRBV5-4 and TRBJ2-4; D is ambiguous. V was trimmed by 2 bases and J by 12 bases, leaving 9 bases between them. This CDR3 region has 11 residues. CDR1 is SGHNT, CDR2 YYREEE, per germline (reference sequence). CDR3 residues: CASSLGERQYF. The CDR3 bases are TGTGCCAGCAGCTTAGGAGAACGTCAGTACTTC.

This rearrangement joins TRBV6-5 to TRBJ2-3, with a weak D call TRBD2 (5 bases). This CDR3 region has 14 residues. The V and J ends lost 5 bases and 2 bases respectively, with 11 bases between them. Germline assignment: CDR1 MNHEY and CDR2 SVGAGI. CDR3 sequence (DNA): TGTGCCAGCAGTCGAGACTACAACACAGATACGCAGTATTTT. Its translation: CASSRDYNTDTQYF.

The CDR3 DNA follows: TGTGCCAGCAGCTTCCTTAATAATCAGCCCCAGCATTTT. This codes for CASSFLNNQPQHF. The rearrangement uses TRBV7-2 and TRBJ1-5; D gene unclear. This CDR3 contains 13 residues. Germline V gene data show CDR1 as SGHTA and CDR2 as FQGNSA. The V end lost 3 bases, the J end lost 4 bases, and 7 bases lay between the germline ends.

V gene TRBV7-9 combines with J gene TRBJ1-2; unclear D gene. The CDR3 totals 15 residues. Germline-derived CDR1 and CDR2 are SEHNR and FQNEAQ (reference sequence). V shed 1 base and J shed 4 bases, with 13 bases lying between them. The CDR3 sequence is CASSLELSPTYGYTF. CDR3 DNA: TGTGCCAGCAGCTTAGAACTTTCCCCTACCTATGGCTACACCTTC.

The rearrangement links TRBV5-1 to TRBJ2-2; 8 bases are shared with TRBD1. V shed 3 bases and J 9 bases; nucleotides not matched to a gene: 7. There are 14 residues in the CDR3. CDR1 and CDR2 from the germline V gene are SGHRS and YFSETQ. The CDR3: CASSWDRPARELFF. CDR3 coding DNA: TGCGCCAGCAGCTGGGACAGGCCAGCGAGGGAGCTGTTTTTT.

This clone was seen a few times. The rearrangement joins TRBV5-6 to TRBJ1-2, with D unclear. The V end was cut by 4 bases, the J end by 3 bases, with 13 bases between. Per germline, CDR1 SGHDT and CDR2 YYEEEE. The CDR3 spans 14 residues. CDR3 region: CASSTRSGYYGYTF. CDR3 coding DNA: TGTGCCAGCAGCACCCGCTCCGGGTACTATGGCTACACCTTC.

This sequence joins TRBV7-5 and TRBJ1-2. TRBV7-5 is designated a pseudogene. The CDR3 covers 17 residues. The CDR3 DNA is TGTGTCAGAAGCTTAGTGGTCTCCGGTAGCTCTAACTATGGCTACACCTTC. This codes for CVRSLVVSGSSNYGYTF.

The gene calls are TRBV6-5 and TRBJ2-3; 9 bases match TRBD2. The CDR3 has 15 amino acids. Germline-derived CDR1 and CDR2 are MNHEY and SVGAGI. V trimming: 5 bases; J trimming: 5 bases; junction bases outside the gene matches: 8. In nucleotides, the CDR3 is TGTGCCAGCAGTCCTCCGGGACTAGCTATAGATACGCAGTATTTT. Translated, it gives CASSPPGLAIDTQYF.